This T cell receptor beta chain comes out of a study of blood T cell repertoires in COVID-19. TCRdb's table, derived via immunoSEQ multiplex PCR, lists solely in-frame clones and lacks some. Here the sample spans tens of thousands of clones, 90% being singletons. The CDR3 has 15 residues. Germline CDR1 SNHLY, CDR2 FYNNEI. Germline trimming cut 5 bases from V and 2 bases from J; bases unmatched to any gene: 6. The sequenced material came from peripheral blood. The source is a woman older than 75 with acute or convalescent COVID-19. This chain connects TRBV2 to TRBJ1-5, with 7 bases identical to TRBD1. The DNA of the CDR3 is TGTGCCAGCAGTTTTACAGGGGCCGGCAATCAGCCCCAGCATTTT. This codes for CASSFTGAGNQPQHF. The full variable domain, in which reference TRBV2 and TRBJ1-5 provide the parts outside the CDR3, is EPEVTQTPSHQVTQMGQEVILRCVPISNHLYFYWYRQILGQKVEFLVSFYNNEISEKSEIFDDQFSVERPDGSNFTLKIRSTKLEDSAMYFCASSFTGAGNQPQHFGDGTRLSIL.